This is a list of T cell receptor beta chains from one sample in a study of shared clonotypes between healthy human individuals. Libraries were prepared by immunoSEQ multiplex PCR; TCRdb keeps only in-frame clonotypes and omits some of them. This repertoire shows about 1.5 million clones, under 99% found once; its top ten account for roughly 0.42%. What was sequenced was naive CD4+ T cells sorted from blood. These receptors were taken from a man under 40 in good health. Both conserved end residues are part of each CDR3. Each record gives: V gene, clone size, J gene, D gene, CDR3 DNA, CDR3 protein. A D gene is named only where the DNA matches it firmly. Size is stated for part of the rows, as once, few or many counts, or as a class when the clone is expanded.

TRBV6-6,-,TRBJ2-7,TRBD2,TGTGCCAGCAGTACCGGACTAGCGCCGAGCTCCTACGAGCAGTACTTC,CASSTGLAPSSYEQYF
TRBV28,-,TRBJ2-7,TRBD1,TGTGCCAGCACCTCAAGGACAGGGGTACACGAGCAGTACTTC,CASTSRTGVHEQYF
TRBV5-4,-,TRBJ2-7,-,TGTGCCAGCAGCCCGGACCCGAGCTCCTACGAGCAGTACTTC,CASSPDPSSYEQYF
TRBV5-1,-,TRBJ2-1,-,TGCGCCAGCAGCATAGGTCCACAGGGTAGCTCCTACAATGAGCAGTTCTTC,CASSIGPQGSSYNEQFF
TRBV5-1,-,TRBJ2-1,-,TGCGCCAGCAGCTTAGAGGCCAGCTCCTACAATGAGCAGTTCTTC,CASSLEASSYNEQFF
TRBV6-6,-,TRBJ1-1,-,TGTGCCAGCAGTTTGGGTAAGCCTGAAGCTTTCTTT,CASSLGKPEAFF
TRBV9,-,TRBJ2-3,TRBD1,TGTGCCAGCAGCCTCGCGGGGACAGGGTGGTACACAGATACGCAGTATTTT,CASSLAGTGWYTDTQYF
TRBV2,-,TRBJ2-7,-,TGTGCCAGCACCCTGGACCGTTTCTCCTACGAGCAGTACTTC,CASTLDRFSYEQYF
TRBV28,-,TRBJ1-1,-,TGTGCCAGCAGTTCTCCGGGGAACACTGAAGCTTTCTTT,CASSSPGNTEAFF
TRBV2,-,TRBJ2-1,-,TGTGCCAGCCTGGTTGATTCTTACAATGAGCAGTTCTTC,CASLVDSYNEQFF
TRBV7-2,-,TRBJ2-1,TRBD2,TGTGCCAGCAGCCTAACTAGCGGAGCCTACAATGAGCAGTTCTTC,CASSLTSGAYNEQFF
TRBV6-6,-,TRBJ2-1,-,TGTGCCAGCAGTTACCCGAGAGGGGGACCTTACAATGAGCAGTTCTTC,CASSYPRGGPYNEQFF
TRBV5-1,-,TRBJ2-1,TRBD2,TGCGCCAGCAGCTCGACTAGCGGGTCTTACAATGAGCAGTTCTTC,CASSSTSGSYNEQFF
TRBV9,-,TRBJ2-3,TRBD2,TGTGCCAGCAGCGCCGGGACTAGCGGGGGATACACAGATACGCAGTATTTT,CASSAGTSGGYTDTQYF
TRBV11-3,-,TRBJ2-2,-,TGTGCCAGCAGCTTAGGGGAGCTGGCGGGGCACACCGGGGAGCTGTTTTTT,CASSLGELAGHTGELFF
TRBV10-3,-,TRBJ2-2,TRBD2,TGTGCCATCAGAGAGGGACTAGCGGGGAACACCGGGGAGCTGTTTTTT,CAIREGLAGNTGELFF
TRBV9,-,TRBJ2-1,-,TGTGCCAGCAGCGCCGGGAGACCGAGGGCGTCCTACAATGAGCAGTTCTTC,CASSAGRPRASYNEQFF
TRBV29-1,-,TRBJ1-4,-,TGCAGCGTTGGGGGCCGGAACTACGAAAAACTGTTTTTT,CSVGGRNYEKLFF
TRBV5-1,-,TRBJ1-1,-,TGCGCCAGCAGCTTGTGGGCGGTTTCGGGCCACACTGAAGCTTTCTTT,CASSLWAVSGHTEAFF
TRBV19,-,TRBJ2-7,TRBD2,TGTGCCAGTAGTATTCGTACCGGACTAGGGTCTTCCGAGCAGTACTTC,CASSIRTGLGSSEQYF
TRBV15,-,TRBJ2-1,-,TGTGCCACCAGCTCCTATCCCCAGAGGGGTACAGGGAAGTTCTTC,CATSSYPQRGTGKFF
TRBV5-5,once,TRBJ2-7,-,TGTGCCAGCAGCATACAGGGATCCTACGAGCAGTACTTC,CASSIQGSYEQYF
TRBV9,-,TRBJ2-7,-,TGTGCCAGCAGCGTAGTGGGAGTGGGGGAGCAGTACTTC,CASSVVGVGEQYF
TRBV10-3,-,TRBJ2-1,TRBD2,TGTGCCATCAGTGAACGACTAGCGGGAGAGGGTGAGCAGTTCTTC,CAISERLAGEGEQFF
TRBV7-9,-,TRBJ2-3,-,TGTGCCAGCAGCCCCCCCTTTCGGGAGAGGGGCGCAGATACGCAGTATTTT,CASSPPFRERGADTQYF
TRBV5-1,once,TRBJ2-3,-,TGCGCCAGCAGCTCTAAGACAGATACGCAGTATTTT,CASSSKTDTQYF
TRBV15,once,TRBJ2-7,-,TGTGCCACCAGCAGATTTTATACAGTTGAGTCCAGTTACGAGCAGTACTTC,CATSRFYTVESSYEQYF
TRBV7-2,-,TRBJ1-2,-,TGTGCCAGCAGCTTAGTGTCTGGCTACACCTTC,CASSLVSGYTF
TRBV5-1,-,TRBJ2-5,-,TGCGCCAGCAGCCAGACAGAATTTAAAGAGACCCAGTACTTC,CASSQTEFKETQYF
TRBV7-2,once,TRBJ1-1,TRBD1,TGTGCCAGCAGCTCCAGACAGGGGGCGCGATCTTTCTTT,CASSSRQGARSFF
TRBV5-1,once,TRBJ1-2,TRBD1,TGCGCCAGCAGCTTGGACAGGGGGGATGGCTACACCTTC,CASSLDRGDGYTF
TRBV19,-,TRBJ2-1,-,TGTGCCAGTAGTATCCGAGGAGCTAGGGACACAGTCTACAATGAGCAGTTCTTC,CASSIRGARDTVYNEQFF
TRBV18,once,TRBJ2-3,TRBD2,TGTGCCAGCTCACCACCGTGGGCTAGCGGGATCTCAGATACGCAGTATTTT,CASSPPWASGISDTQYF
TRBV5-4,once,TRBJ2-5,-,TGTGCCAGCAGCTTCACCTTGACTAGCAGGGGGGAGACCCAGTACTTC,CASSFTLTSRGETQYF
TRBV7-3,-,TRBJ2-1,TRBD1,TGTGCCAGCAGCTCGACAGGGGGCGCCTACAATGAGCAGTTCTTC,CASSSTGGAYNEQFF
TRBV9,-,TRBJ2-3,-,TGTGCCAGCAGCGTCTCGGCAGGGAGCACAGATACGCAGTATTTT,CASSVSAGSTDTQYF
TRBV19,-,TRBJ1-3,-,TGTGCCGTACGGGGAGGCTCTGGAAACACCATATATTTT,CAVRGGSGNTIYF
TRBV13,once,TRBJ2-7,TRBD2,TGTGCCAGCAGCTTCGGGACTAGCGGCTCCTACGAGCAGTACTTC,CASSFGTSGSYEQYF
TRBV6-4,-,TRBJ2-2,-,TGTGCCAGCAGTCGCGAGTCCCTTGCCGGGGAGCTGTTTTTT,CASSRESLAGELFF
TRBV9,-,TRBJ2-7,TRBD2,TGTGCCAGCAGCGCCGGACTAGCGGGGCCCTACGAGCAGTACTTC,CASSAGLAGPYEQYF
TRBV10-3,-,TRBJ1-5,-,TGTGCCATCAGTGAGGGGGGGCGTAGCAATCAGCCCCAGCATTTT,CAISEGGRSNQPQHF
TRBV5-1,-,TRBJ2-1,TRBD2,TGCGCCAGCAGCGGGGGACTAGCACCGTACAATGAGCAGTTCTTC,CASSGGLAPYNEQFF
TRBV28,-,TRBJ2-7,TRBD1,TGTGCCAGCAGTTTATTAACGGGACAGGAGCTTGACGAGCAGTACTTC,CASSLLTGQELDEQYF
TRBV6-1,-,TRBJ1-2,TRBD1,TGTGCCAGCAGTGAGGAAACAGGGGGGGTTGGCTACACCTTC,CASSEETGGVGYTF
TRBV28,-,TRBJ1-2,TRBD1,TGTGCCAGCAGTTTATCCCAGGGGGGAGGCTATGGCTACACCTTC,CASSLSQGGGYGYTF